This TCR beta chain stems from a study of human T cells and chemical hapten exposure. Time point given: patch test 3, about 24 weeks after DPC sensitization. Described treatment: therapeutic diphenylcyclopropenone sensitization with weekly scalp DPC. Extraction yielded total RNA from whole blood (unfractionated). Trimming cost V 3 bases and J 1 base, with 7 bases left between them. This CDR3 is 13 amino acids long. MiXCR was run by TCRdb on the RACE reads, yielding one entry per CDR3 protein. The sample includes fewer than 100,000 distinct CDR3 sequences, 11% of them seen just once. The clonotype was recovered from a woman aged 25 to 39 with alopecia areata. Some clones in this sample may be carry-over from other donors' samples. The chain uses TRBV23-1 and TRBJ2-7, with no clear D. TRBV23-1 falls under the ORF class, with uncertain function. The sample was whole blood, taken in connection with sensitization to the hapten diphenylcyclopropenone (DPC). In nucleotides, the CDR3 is TGCGCCAGCAGTCACCGAACGTCCTACGAGCAGTACGTC. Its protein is CASSHRTSYEQYV.